This T cell receptor (beta chain) was identified in a study of T cell repertoires in cytomegalovirus infection. Across the whole study: Recently identified HLA-C-restricted CMV epitopes and well-studied HLA-B-restricted CMV epitopes were used by the study. From public TCR beta signatures came an indication of both CMV infection and matching HLA type. Findings and caveats of the study: Individuals carrying CMV plus the relevant HLA were identified by cumulative frequency of public TCR beta families.

Each CDR3 protein is one row after TCRdb ran MiXCR on the reads. The sample includes approximately 340,000 distinct CDR3 sequences, 29% of them seen just once. CDR1 is SGHTA and CDR2 is FQGNSA in the germline V gene. The CDR3 loop spans 11 amino acids. V was clipped by 4 bases and J by 8 bases, with 6 bases between them. This clonotype was observed a single time. The target antigen is unknown. The clonotype was recovered from a human donor in good health (CMV status not recorded). Some clones in this sample may be carry-over from other donors' samples. Here the sequenced sample was cultured PBMCs, taken from culture after CMV antigen stimulation. This chain links TRBV7-2 with TRBJ2-1; unclear D gene. The CDR3 coding sequence is TGTGCCAGCAGCTCACGGTATGAGCAGTTCTTC. Amino acid sequence: CASSSRYEQFF.